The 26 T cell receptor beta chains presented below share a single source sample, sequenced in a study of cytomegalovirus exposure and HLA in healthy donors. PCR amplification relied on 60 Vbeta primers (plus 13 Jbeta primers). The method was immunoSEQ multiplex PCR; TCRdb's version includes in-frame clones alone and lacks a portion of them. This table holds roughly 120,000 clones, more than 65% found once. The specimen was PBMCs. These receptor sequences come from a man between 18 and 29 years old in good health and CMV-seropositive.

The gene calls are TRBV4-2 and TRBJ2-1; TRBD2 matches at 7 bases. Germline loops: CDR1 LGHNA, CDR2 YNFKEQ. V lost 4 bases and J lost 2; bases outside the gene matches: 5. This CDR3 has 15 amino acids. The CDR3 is CASSRDGGAYNEQFF. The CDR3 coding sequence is TGTGCCAGCAGCCGAGATGGGGGGGCCTACAATGAGCAGTTCTTC.

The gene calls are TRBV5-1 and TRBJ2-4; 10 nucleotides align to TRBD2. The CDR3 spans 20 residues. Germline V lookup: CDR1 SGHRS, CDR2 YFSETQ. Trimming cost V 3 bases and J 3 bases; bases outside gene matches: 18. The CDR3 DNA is TGCGCCAGCAGCTCCAGCCTAGCGGGAGTAATGGTTGACGGCAAAAACATTCAGTACTTC. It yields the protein CASSSSLAGVMVDGKNIQYF.

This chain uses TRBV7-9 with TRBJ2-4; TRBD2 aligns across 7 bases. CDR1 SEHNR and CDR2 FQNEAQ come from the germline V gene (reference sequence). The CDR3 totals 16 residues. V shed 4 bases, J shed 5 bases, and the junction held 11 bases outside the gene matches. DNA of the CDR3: TGTGCCAGCAGCTCCCTTAAAGGACTAGATGAAAACATTCAGTACTTC. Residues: CASSSLKGLDENIQYF.

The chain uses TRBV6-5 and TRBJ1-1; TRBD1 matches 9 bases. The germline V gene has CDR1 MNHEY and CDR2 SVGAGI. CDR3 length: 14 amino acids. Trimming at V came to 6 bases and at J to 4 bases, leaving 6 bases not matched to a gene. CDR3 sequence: CASRGQGGVTEAFF. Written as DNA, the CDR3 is TGTGCCAGCAGGGGACAGGGAGGGGTCACTGAAGCTTTCTTT.

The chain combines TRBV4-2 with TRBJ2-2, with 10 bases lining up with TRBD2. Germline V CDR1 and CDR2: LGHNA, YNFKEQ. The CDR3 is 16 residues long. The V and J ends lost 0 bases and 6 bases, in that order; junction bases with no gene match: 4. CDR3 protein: CASSQDQRGGSGELFF. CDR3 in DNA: TGTGCCAGCAGCCAAGATCAGCGGGGGGGCTCCGGGGAGCTGTTTTTT.

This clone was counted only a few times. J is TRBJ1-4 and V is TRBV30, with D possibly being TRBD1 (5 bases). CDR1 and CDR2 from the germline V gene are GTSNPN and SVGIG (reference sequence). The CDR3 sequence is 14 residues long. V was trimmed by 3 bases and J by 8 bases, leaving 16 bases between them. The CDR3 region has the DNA TGTGCCTGGAGCTGGGGCAGGGTAGGCGAAAAACTGTTTTTT. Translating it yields CAWSWGRVGEKLFF.

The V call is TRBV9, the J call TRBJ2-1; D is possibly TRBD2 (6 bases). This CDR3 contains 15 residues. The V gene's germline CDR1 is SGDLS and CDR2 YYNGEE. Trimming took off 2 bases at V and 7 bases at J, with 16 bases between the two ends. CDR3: CASSVGGVRQNEQFF. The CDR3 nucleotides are TGTGCCAGCAGCGTGGGGGGAGTACGTCAGAATGAGCAGTTCTTC. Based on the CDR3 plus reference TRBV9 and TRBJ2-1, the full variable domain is DSGVTQTPKHLITATGQRVTLRCSPRSGDLSVYWYQQSLDQGLQFLIQYYNGEERAKGNILERFSAQQFPDLHSELNLSSLELGDSALYFCASSVGGVRQNEQFFGPGTRLTVL.

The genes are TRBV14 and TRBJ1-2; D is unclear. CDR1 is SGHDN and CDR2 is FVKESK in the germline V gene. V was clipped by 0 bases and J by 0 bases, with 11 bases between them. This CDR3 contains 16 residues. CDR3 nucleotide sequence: TGTGCCAGCAGCCAAGATTCGGGGAAAGCTAACTATGGCTACACCTTC. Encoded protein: CASSQDSGKANYGYTF.

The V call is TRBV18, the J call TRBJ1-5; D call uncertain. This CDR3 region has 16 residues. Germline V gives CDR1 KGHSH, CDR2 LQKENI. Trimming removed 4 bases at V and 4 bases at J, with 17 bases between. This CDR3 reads CASSQTERVGNQPQHF. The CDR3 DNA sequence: TGTGCCAGCTCACAAACGGAGAGGGTTGGTAATCAGCCCCAGCATTTT.

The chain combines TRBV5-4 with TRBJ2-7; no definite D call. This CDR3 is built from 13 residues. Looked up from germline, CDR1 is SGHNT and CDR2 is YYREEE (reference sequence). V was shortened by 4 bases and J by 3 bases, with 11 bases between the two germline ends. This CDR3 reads CASSGDNFYEQYF. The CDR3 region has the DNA TGTGCCAGCAGCGGTGACAATTTCTACGAGCAGTACTTC.

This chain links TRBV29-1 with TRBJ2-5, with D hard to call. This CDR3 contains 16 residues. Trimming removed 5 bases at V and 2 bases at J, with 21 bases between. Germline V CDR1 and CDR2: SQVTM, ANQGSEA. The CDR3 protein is CSVPRMGSSRQETQYF. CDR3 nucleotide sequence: TGCAGCGTTCCCCGAATGGGCTCAAGTAGACAAGAGACCCAGTACTTC.

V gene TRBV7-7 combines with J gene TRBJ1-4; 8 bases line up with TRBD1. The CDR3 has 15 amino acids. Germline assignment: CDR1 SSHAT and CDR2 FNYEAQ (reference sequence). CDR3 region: CATGQGQGTNEKLFF. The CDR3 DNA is TGTGCTACCGGACAGGGTCAGGGAACTAATGAAAAACTGTTTTTT.

CDR3 sequence: CASSLGGGHSYEQYF. The CDR3 region has the DNA TGTGCCAGCAGCTTAGGGGGGGGACACTCCTACGAGCAGTACTTC. The V call is TRBV7-2, the J call TRBJ2-7; TRBD2 is a possible D gene (7 bases). Between the trimmed V and J ends, which lost 1 base and 0 bases, there was a span of 10 bases. The CDR3 covers 15 residues. The germline V gene has CDR1 SGHTA and CDR2 FQGNSA.

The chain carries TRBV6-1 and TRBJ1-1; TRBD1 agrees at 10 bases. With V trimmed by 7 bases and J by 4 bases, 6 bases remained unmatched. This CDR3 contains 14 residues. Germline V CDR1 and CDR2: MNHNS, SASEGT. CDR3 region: CASNLDRGLTEAFF. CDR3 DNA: TGTGCCAGCAATCTCGACAGGGGGCTCACTGAAGCTTTCTTT.

Written as DNA, the CDR3 is TGTGCCATCAGCGAGACAGGGCCGAACACTGAAGCTTTCTTT. It translates to CAISETGPNTEAFF. The V and J genes are TRBV10-3 and TRBJ1-1, with 7 bases fitting TRBD1. Looked up from germline, CDR1 is ENHRY and CDR2 is SYGVKD. Germline trimming cut 6 bases from V and 1 base from J; bases unmatched to any gene: 5. The CDR3 runs 14 residues.

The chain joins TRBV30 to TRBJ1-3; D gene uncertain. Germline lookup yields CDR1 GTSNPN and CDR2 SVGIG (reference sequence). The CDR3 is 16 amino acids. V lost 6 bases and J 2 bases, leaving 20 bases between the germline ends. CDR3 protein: CACTWWIEGAGNTIYF. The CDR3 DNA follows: TGTGCCTGTACGTGGTGGATAGAGGGAGCTGGAAACACCATATATTTT.

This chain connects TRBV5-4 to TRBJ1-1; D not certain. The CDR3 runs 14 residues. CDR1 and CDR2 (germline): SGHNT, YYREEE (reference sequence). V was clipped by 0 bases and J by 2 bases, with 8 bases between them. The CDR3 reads CASSLAAGNTEAFF. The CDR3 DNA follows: TGTGCCAGCAGCTTGGCCGCGGGAAACACTGAAGCTTTCTTT.

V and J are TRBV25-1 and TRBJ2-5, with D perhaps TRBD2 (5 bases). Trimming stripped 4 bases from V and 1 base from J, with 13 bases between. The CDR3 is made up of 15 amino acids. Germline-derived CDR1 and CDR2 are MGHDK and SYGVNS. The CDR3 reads CASSGTGNTQETQYF. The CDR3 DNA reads TGTGCCAGCAGTGGGACCGGGAATACCCAAGAGACCCAGTACTTC.

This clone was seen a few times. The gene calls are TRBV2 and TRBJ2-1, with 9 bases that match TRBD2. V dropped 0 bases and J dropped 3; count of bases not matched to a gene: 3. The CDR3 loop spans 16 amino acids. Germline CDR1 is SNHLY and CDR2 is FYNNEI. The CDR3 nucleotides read TGTGCCAGCAGTGAAGCTAGCGGGGGATACTACAATGAGCAGTTCTTC. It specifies CASSEASGGYYNEQFF.

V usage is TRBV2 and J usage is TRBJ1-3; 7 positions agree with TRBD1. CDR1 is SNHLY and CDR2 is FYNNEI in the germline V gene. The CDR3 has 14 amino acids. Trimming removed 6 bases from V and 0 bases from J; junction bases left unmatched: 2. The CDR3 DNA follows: TGTGCCAGCAGAGGGGACAGCTCTGGAAACACCATATATTTT. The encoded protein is CASRGDSSGNTIYF.

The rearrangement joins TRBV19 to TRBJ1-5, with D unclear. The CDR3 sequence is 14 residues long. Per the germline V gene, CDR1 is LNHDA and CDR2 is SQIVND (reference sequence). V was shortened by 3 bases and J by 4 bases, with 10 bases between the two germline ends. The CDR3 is CASSIIQYNQPQHF. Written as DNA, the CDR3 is TGTGCCAGTAGTATCATCCAGTATAATCAGCCCCAGCATTTT.

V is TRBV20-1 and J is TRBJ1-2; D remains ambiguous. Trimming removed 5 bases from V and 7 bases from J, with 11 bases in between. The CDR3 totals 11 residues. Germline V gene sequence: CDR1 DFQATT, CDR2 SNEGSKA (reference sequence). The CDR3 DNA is TGCAGTGCTTTCTCTCTCTCTGGCTACACCTTC. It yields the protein CSAFSLSGYTF.

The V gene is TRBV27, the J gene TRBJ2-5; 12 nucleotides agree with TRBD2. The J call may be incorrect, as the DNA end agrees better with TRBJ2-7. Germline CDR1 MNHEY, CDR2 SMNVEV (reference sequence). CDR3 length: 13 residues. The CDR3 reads CASQTSGSYEQYF. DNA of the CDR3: TGTGCCAGCCAGACTAGCGGGAGCTACGAGCAGTACTTC.

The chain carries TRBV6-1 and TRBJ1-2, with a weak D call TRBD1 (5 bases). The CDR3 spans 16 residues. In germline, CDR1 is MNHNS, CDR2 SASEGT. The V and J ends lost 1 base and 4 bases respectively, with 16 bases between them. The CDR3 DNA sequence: TGTGCCAGCAGTGAAGGGGTTGCCAGGGAAATCTATGGCTACACCTTC. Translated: CASSEGVAREIYGYTF.

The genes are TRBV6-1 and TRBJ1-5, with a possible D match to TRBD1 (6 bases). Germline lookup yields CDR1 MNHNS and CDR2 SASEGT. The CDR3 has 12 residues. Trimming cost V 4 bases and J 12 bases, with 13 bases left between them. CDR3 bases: TGTGCCAGCAGTGCGGACAGTTTGGGCCAGCATTTT. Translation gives CASSADSLGQHF.

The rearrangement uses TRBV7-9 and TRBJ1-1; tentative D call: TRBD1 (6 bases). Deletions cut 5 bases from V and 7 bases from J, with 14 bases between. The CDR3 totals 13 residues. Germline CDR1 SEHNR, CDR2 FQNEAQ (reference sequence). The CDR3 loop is CASSLGQSHEAFF. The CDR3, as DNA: TGTGCCAGCAGCCTAGGACAGTCCCATGAAGCTTTCTTT.